These T cell receptor beta chains were read from a single sample in a study of beta chain features in type 1 diabetes. Repertoires were generated with immunoSEQ multiplex PCR, while TCRdb's copy carries only in-frame clones and drops some. This table holds around 180,000 clones, approximately 13% found once. The sample comprised central memory CD4+ T cells from blood. These receptors all come from a woman aged 18-35 years in good health. CDR3s include the opening cysteine and the closing phenylalanine or tryptophan. The order of the fields is V gene, clone size, D gene, J gene, CDR3 DNA, CDR3 protein. D genes are given only for firm matches. The listing skips clone size in some rows; elsewhere it reads once, few, many or a size class.

v_call: TRBV9; clone_size: NA; d_call: TRBD1; j_call: TRBJ2-5; cdr3_nt: TGTGCCAGCAGGGCCCAGGGGGCTGGGGAGACCCAGTACTTC; cdr3_aa: CASRAQGAGETQYF
v_call: TRBV30; clone_size: NA; d_call: TRBD2; j_call: TRBJ2-1; cdr3_nt: TGTGCCTGGAGTGGCCTGCCGGGACTAGCGGGAAGGAATGAGCAGTTCTTC; cdr3_aa: CAWSGLPGLAGRNEQFF
v_call: TRBV28; clone_size: few; d_call: NA; j_call: TRBJ1-5; cdr3_nt: TGTGCCAGCAGTTTATCAGGGGCTTTCAATCAGCCCCAGCATTTT; cdr3_aa: CASSLSGAFNQPQHF
v_call: TRBV18; clone_size: few; d_call: TRBD1; j_call: TRBJ2-7; cdr3_nt: TGTGCCAGCTCACCCGGACAGGGGCTGAGGGAGCAGTACTTC; cdr3_aa: CASSPGQGLREQYF
v_call: TRBV2; clone_size: NA; d_call: NA; j_call: TRBJ1-1; cdr3_nt: TGTGCCAGCAGTGAAGCGCTTCGGGTTGAAGCTTTCTTT; cdr3_aa: CASSEALRVEAFF
v_call: TRBV11-2; clone_size: NA; d_call: TRBD2; j_call: TRBJ2-5; cdr3_nt: TGTGCCAGCGGATCCCCGGGGGCTAGCGGGACGGAGACCCAGTACTTC; cdr3_aa: CASGSPGASGTETQYF
v_call: TRBV9; clone_size: NA; d_call: NA; j_call: TRBJ1-1; cdr3_nt: TGTGCCAGCAGCGTGAGCCAGGGTTTTAACACTGAAGCTTTCTTT; cdr3_aa: CASSVSQGFNTEAFF
v_call: TRBV15; clone_size: many; d_call: NA; j_call: TRBJ2-2; cdr3_nt: TGTGCCACCAGCAGAGGAAAGCGGGTAGAAACCGGGGAGCTGTTTTTT; cdr3_aa: CATSRGKRVETGELFF
v_call: TRBV27; clone_size: few; d_call: NA; j_call: TRBJ2-7; cdr3_nt: TGTGCCAGCAGTCCAAGAGTCCTTACCTACGAGCAGTACTTC; cdr3_aa: CASSPRVLTYEQYF
v_call: TRBV4-2; clone_size: few; d_call: NA; j_call: TRBJ1-4; cdr3_nt: TGTGCCAGCAGCCAGGGCGGGACCCGAAAGGAGGAAAAACTGTTTTTT; cdr3_aa: CASSQGGTRKEEKLFF
v_call: TRBV7-9; clone_size: NA; d_call: NA; j_call: TRBJ1-2; cdr3_nt: TGTGCCAGCAGCTGGGGGGAGTATGGCTACACCTTC; cdr3_aa: CASSWGEYGYTF
v_call: TRBV5-1; clone_size: few; d_call: NA; j_call: TRBJ2-1; cdr3_nt: TGCGCCAGCAGCTTGGGGGCCTTTGGCAATGAGCAGTTCTTC; cdr3_aa: CASSLGAFGNEQFF
v_call: TRBV25-1; clone_size: NA; d_call: NA; j_call: TRBJ2-2; cdr3_nt: TGTGCCAGCAGTGCCGAGGGTATCACCGGGGAGCTGTTTTTT; cdr3_aa: CASSAEGITGELFF
v_call: TRBV19; clone_size: NA; d_call: NA; j_call: TRBJ2-5; cdr3_nt: TGTGCCAGTAGTATAGCCATCCGGGAGACCCAGTACTTC; cdr3_aa: CASSIAIRETQYF
v_call: TRBV29-1; clone_size: NA; d_call: NA; j_call: TRBJ1-5; cdr3_nt: TGCAGCGTTGTGACGGGCGGGGGATTCAATCAGCCCCAGCATTTT; cdr3_aa: CSVVTGGGFNQPQHF
v_call: TRBV29-1; clone_size: NA; d_call: TRBD1; j_call: TRBJ2-7; cdr3_nt: TGCAGCGTTCATGGGACAGGCGTCGAGCAGTACTTC; cdr3_aa: CSVHGTGVEQYF
v_call: TRBV19; clone_size: few; d_call: NA; j_call: TRBJ2-2; cdr3_nt: TGTGCCAGTAGGGATAGGGGGTCCACCGGGGAGCTGTTTTTT; cdr3_aa: CASRDRGSTGELFF
v_call: TRBV29-1; clone_size: few; d_call: NA; j_call: TRBJ2-7; cdr3_nt: TGCAGCGTTGAGATCGGCGGCGAGGTCCCCTACGAGCAGTACTTC; cdr3_aa: CSVEIGGEVPYEQYF
v_call: TRBV6-6; clone_size: NA; d_call: NA; j_call: TRBJ2-2; cdr3_nt: TGTGCCTCCCTCCAGGGGGGAGTGTACGCCGGGGAGCTGTTTTTT; cdr3_aa: CASLQGGVYAGELFF
v_call: TRBV5-1; clone_size: few; d_call: TRBD2; j_call: TRBJ2-1; cdr3_nt: TGCGCCAGCAGCTTACCTAGCGGGCCGGGGGATGAGCAGTTCTTC; cdr3_aa: CASSLPSGPGDEQFF
v_call: TRBV5-1; clone_size: few; d_call: TRBD2; j_call: TRBJ2-3; cdr3_nt: TGCGCCAGCAGCTTGTTTTCTGGCGGGAGCCCAGATACGCAGTATTTT; cdr3_aa: CASSLFSGGSPDTQYF
v_call: TRBV7-2; clone_size: NA; d_call: NA; j_call: TRBJ2-1; cdr3_nt: TGTGCCAGCAGCCCTTCCAGGGTTTCCTACAATGAGCAGTTCTTC; cdr3_aa: CASSPSRVSYNEQFF
v_call: TRBV27; clone_size: few; d_call: NA; j_call: TRBJ2-5; cdr3_nt: TGTGCCAGCAGTTTTAATAGCGTGAAAGAGACCCAGTACTTC; cdr3_aa: CASSFNSVKETQYF
v_call: TRBV7-2; clone_size: few; d_call: NA; j_call: TRBJ2-5; cdr3_nt: TGTGCCAGCAGCTTAGCCCAGTACCAAGAGACCCAGTACTTC; cdr3_aa: CASSLAQYQETQYF
v_call: TRBV15; clone_size: NA; d_call: NA; j_call: TRBJ2-7; cdr3_nt: TGTGCCACCAGCAGAGGCCGGGGGGCTCCCTACGAGCAGTACTTC; cdr3_aa: CATSRGRGAPYEQYF
v_call: TRBV18; clone_size: few; d_call: TRBD1; j_call: TRBJ2-7; cdr3_nt: TGTGCCAGCTCATACCAGGCAGGGGGCTCCTACGAGCAGTACTTC; cdr3_aa: CASSYQAGGSYEQYF
v_call: TRBV6-4; clone_size: NA; d_call: NA; j_call: TRBJ1-4; cdr3_nt: TGTGCCAGCAGTGGGGGCCAGTTTAATGAAAAACTGTTTTTT; cdr3_aa: CASSGGQFNEKLFF
v_call: TRBV19; clone_size: NA; d_call: NA; j_call: TRBJ2-3; cdr3_nt: TGTGCCAGTAGTATCGAGACAGCTACAACAGATACGCAGTATTTT; cdr3_aa: CASSIETATTDTQYF
v_call: TRBV6-5; clone_size: NA; d_call: TRBD2; j_call: TRBJ2-7; cdr3_nt: TGTGCCAGCAGGGGACTAGCAGACGAGCAGTACTTC; cdr3_aa: CASRGLADEQYF
v_call: TRBV10-3; clone_size: few; d_call: TRBD1; j_call: TRBJ2-5; cdr3_nt: TGTGCCATCAGTGGGACAGGGGGCCGGTTGCAAGAGACCCAGTACTTC; cdr3_aa: CAISGTGGRLQETQYF
v_call: TRBV18; clone_size: few; d_call: NA; j_call: TRBJ1-2; cdr3_nt: TGTGCCAGCTCACCACCGACGAGGGATGGCTACACCTTC; cdr3_aa: CASSPPTRDGYTF
v_call: TRBV11-3; clone_size: few; d_call: NA; j_call: TRBJ1-2; cdr3_nt: TGTGCCAGCAGCTCCCACAATGGGGGGGCCCTGGGTGGCTACACCTTC; cdr3_aa: CASSSHNGGALGGYTF
v_call: TRBV28; clone_size: many; d_call: TRBD2; j_call: TRBJ2-7; cdr3_nt: TGTGCCAGCAGTTTCGGGACTAGGGAGCAGTACTTC; cdr3_aa: CASSFGTREQYF
v_call: TRBV25-1; clone_size: NA; d_call: TRBD2; j_call: TRBJ2-5; cdr3_nt: TGTGCCAGCAGCGCGGGAGCGACTCCGGTAGAGACCCAGTACTTC; cdr3_aa: CASSAGATPVETQYF
v_call: TRBV5-1; clone_size: NA; d_call: TRBD1; j_call: TRBJ2-5; cdr3_nt: TGCGCCAGCAGCTTCTTGGACAGGGGGCAAGAGACCCAGTACTTC; cdr3_aa: CASSFLDRGQETQYF
v_call: TRBV18; clone_size: NA; d_call: NA; j_call: TRBJ2-5; cdr3_nt: TGTGCCAGCTCCGGGGGACGTAGAGAAGAGACCCAGTACTTC; cdr3_aa: CASSGGRREETQYF
v_call: TRBV2; clone_size: NA; d_call: NA; j_call: TRBJ2-5; cdr3_nt: TGTGCCAGCACCCGCAGGTGGCTGGCAGAGACCCAGTACTTC; cdr3_aa: CASTRRWLAETQYF
v_call: TRBV5-4; clone_size: few; d_call: NA; j_call: TRBJ1-2; cdr3_nt: TGTGCCAGCAGCTTGGGACAGAGAAACTATGGCTACACCTTC; cdr3_aa: CASSLGQRNYGYTF
v_call: TRBV7-9; clone_size: few; d_call: TRBD1; j_call: TRBJ1-3; cdr3_nt: TGTGCCAGCAGATCAGGGGGCTCTGGAAACACCATATATTTT; cdr3_aa: CASRSGGSGNTIYF
v_call: TRBV15; clone_size: NA; d_call: TRBD1; j_call: TRBJ1-2; cdr3_nt: TGTGCCACCGGGCAAGGACGGACAGGGCGGTATGGCTACACCTTC; cdr3_aa: CATGQGRTGRYGYTF
v_call: TRBV7-6; clone_size: NA; d_call: NA; j_call: TRBJ2-7; cdr3_nt: TGTGCCAGCAGCTTGGAGAGCGGTAACTACGAGCAGTACTTC; cdr3_aa: CASSLESGNYEQYF
v_call: TRBV7-9; clone_size: NA; d_call: TRBD2; j_call: TRBJ2-3; cdr3_nt: TGTGCCAGCAGCTTCTCTAGCGGGGGCACAGATACGCAGTATTTT; cdr3_aa: CASSFSSGGTDTQYF
v_call: TRBV23-1; clone_size: few; d_call: TRBD2; j_call: TRBJ2-5; cdr3_nt: TGCGCCAGCAGTCAGGCGGGAGGGGGCGGTGAGACCCAGTACTTC; cdr3_aa: CASSQAGGGGETQYF
v_call: TRBV29-1; clone_size: few; d_call: NA; j_call: TRBJ2-5; cdr3_nt: TGCAGCGTTGTAAGCCGGCAAGAGACCCAGTACTTC; cdr3_aa: CSVVSRQETQYF
v_call: TRBV11-1; clone_size: few; d_call: TRBD2; j_call: TRBJ2-1; cdr3_nt: TGTGCCAGCAGCTCGGCGACTAGCGGGTTAAATGAGCAGTTCTTC; cdr3_aa: CASSSATSGLNEQFF
v_call: TRBV28; clone_size: NA; d_call: NA; j_call: TRBJ1-2; cdr3_nt: TGTGCCAGCAGTTCCAGGTGGGATGGCTACACCTTC; cdr3_aa: CASSSRWDGYTF
v_call: TRBV6-6; clone_size: NA; d_call: TRBD1; j_call: TRBJ1-5; cdr3_nt: TGTGCCAGCAGGTCAGGGGGCGCGGGTCAGCCCCAGCATTTT; cdr3_aa: CASRSGGAGQPQHF
v_call: TRBV18; clone_size: few; d_call: TRBD1; j_call: TRBJ2-7; cdr3_nt: TGTGCCAGCTCACCGTACAGGGGGCCCCCCTACGAGCAGTACTTC; cdr3_aa: CASSPYRGPPYEQYF
v_call: TRBV5-1; clone_size: few; d_call: TRBD1; j_call: TRBJ2-1; cdr3_nt: TGCGCCAGCAGCCTAGGACAGGGGCCCTACAATGAGCAGTTCTTC; cdr3_aa: CASSLGQGPYNEQFF
v_call: TRBV25-1; clone_size: few; d_call: TRBD1; j_call: TRBJ1-1; cdr3_nt: TGTGCCAGCACCCTGACAGGGAACGTTGAAGCTTTCTTT; cdr3_aa: CASTLTGNVEAFF
v_call: TRBV27; clone_size: NA; d_call: TRBD1; j_call: TRBJ1-2; cdr3_nt: TGTGCCAGCAGTTTATCCGGGACAGGGGGCCGTGGCTACACCTTC; cdr3_aa: CASSLSGTGGRGYTF
v_call: TRBV11-2; clone_size: once; d_call: NA; j_call: TRBJ1-1; cdr3_nt: TGTGCCAGCAGCTTACTGGCAACCCGAGAAGCTTTCTTT; cdr3_aa: CASSLLATREAFF
v_call: TRBV19; clone_size: NA; d_call: TRBD2; j_call: TRBJ2-1; cdr3_nt: TGTGCCAGTAGGGGCATAGCGGGAGGGAAAAGAAATGAGCAGTTCTTC; cdr3_aa: CASRGIAGGKRNEQFF